This passage covers 5 T cell receptor beta chains from one sample sequenced in a study of T cell responses to AZD1222 COVID-19 vaccine. The assay was immunoSEQ multiplex PCR, and TCRdb's table has in-frame clones only and misses some. The table has 140,000 to 150,000 clones, about 93% seen once; the top ten hold 7.5% to 9.5%. The source was peripheral blood, collected on day 0 of AZD1222 vaccination. The receptors were sampled from an adult in good health.

The chain couples TRBV11-2 to TRBJ2-7, with 8 bases aligning to TRBD2. CDR3 size: 14 residues. After removal of 5 bases from V and 0 bases from J, the junction contained 3 bases not matched to a gene. CDR1 and CDR2 from the germline V gene are SGHAT and FQNNGV. The CDR3 coding sequence is TGTGCCAGCAGCCCGGGACTAGGCTCCTACGAGCAGTACTTC. It codes for CASSPGLGSYEQYF.

V usage is TRBV12-3 or TRBV12-4 and J usage is TRBJ1-2; D unclear. Deletions cut 3 bases from V and 13 bases from J, with 15 bases between. This CDR3 comprises 12 residues. In nucleotides, the CDR3 is TGTGCCAGCAGTTTTTGGGATAATGAGAGCACCTTC. Translating it yields CASSFWDNESTF.

The J gene is TRBJ1-1, the V gene TRBV15; tentative D call: TRBD1 (5 bases). Germline CDR1 LNHNV, CDR2 YYDKDF (reference sequence). The CDR3 is 14 amino acids. V shed 3 bases and J shed 7 bases, with 15 bases lying between them. CDR3 nucleotide sequence: TGTGCCACCAGCAGTCGAGGGGTGGCGAGTGAAGCTTTCTTT. This translates into CATSSRGVASEAFF.

The V gene is TRBV28, the J gene TRBJ1-5; D possibly corresponds to TRBD1 (6 bases). The CDR3 length is 14 residues. Trimming removed 10 bases from V and 5 bases from J, with 18 bases in between. Per germline, CDR1 MDHEN and CDR2 SYDVKM. The CDR3 nucleotides read TGTGCCACCTCGCGTGTGGGGGCCGATCAGCCCCAGCATTTT. Its translation is CATSRVGADQPQHF.

The chain couples TRBV18 to TRBJ2-7; 8 nucleotides align to TRBD1. The ends lost 6 bases at V and 3 bases at J; junction bases unmatched: 7. The CDR3 has 14 amino acids. From germline, CDR1 is KGHSH and CDR2 LQKENI. Written as DNA, the CDR3 is TGTGCCAGCTCTCAAGACAGGGGCGGCTACGAGCAGTACTTC. Amino acids: CASSQDRGGYEQYF.